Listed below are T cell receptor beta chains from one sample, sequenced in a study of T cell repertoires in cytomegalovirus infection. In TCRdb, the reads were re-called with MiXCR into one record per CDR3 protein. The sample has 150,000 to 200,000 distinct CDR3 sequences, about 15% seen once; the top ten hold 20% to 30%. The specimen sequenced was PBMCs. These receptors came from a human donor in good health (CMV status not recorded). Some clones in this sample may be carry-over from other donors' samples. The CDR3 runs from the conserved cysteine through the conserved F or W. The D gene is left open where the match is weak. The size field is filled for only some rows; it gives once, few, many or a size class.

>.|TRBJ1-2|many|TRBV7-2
TGTGCCAGCAGCTCCGGGGGGGGGGACGGGGGACACTATGGCTACACCTTC
CASSSGGGDGGHYGYTF
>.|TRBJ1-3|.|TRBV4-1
TGCGCCAGCAGCCAAGGCCTGGCAGGTCCGGAGGGCACCATATATTTT
CASSQGLAGPEGTIYF
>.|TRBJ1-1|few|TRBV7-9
TGTGCCAGCAGCTCGAGGGCAGGGAATCGCACTGAAGCTTTCTTT
CASSSRAGNRTEAFF
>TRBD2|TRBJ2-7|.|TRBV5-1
TGCGCCAGCAGCTTGGGGCTACTAGCGGGAGTCGGCGAAAACGAGCAGTACTTC
CASSLGLLAGVGENEQYF
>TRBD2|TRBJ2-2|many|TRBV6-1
TGTGCCAGCAGCCTAGCGGGAGTCGGCGGGGAGCTGTTTTTT
CASSLAGVGGELFF
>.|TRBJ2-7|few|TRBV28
TGTGCCAGCATTGAAGGGGGTCAGGGCTACGAGCAGTACTTC
CASIEGGQGYEQYF
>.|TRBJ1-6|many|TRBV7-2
TGTGCCAGCAGCCCGAGGTTTCGCCCCGATAATTCACCCCTCCACTTT
CASSPRFRPDNSPLHF
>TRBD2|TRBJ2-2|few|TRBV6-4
TGTGCCAGCAGTGGGACTAGCGGGAGATTAAACACCGGGGAGCTGTTTTTT
CASSGTSGRLNTGELFF
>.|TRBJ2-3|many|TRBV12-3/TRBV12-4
TGTGCCAGCAGTTTAGGCAGGGCCGTCAAAGATACGCAGTATTTT
CASSLGRAVKDTQYF
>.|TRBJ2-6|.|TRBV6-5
TGTGCCAGCAGGTCTAACAGGGAGCTCTCTGGGGCCAACGTCCTGACTTTC
CASRSNRELSGANVLTF
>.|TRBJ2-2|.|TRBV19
TGTGCCAGTAGAAACCGGGCGAACACCGGGGAGCTGTTTTTT
CASRNRANTGELFF
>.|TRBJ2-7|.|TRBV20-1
TGCAGTGCTAGAGCCCCAGCCTTAGGACCCTACGAGCAGTACTTC
CSARAPALGPYEQYF
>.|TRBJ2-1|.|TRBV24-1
TGTGCCACCAGTGATTTGTGGCTTGGAAATGAGCAGTTCTTC
CATSDLWLGNEQFF
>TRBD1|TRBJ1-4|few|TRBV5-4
TGTGCCAGCAGCTCCGGACAGGCGTCGCACTCAACTAATGAAAAACTGTTTTTT
CASSSGQASHSTNEKLFF
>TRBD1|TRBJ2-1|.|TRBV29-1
TGCAGCGCCGGTAGACAGGGGTCCTACAATGAGCAGTTCTTC
CSAGRQGSYNEQFF
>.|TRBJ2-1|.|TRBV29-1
TGCAGCATAACGGGGGTTGAGCAGTTCTTC
CSITGVEQFF
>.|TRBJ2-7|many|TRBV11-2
TGTGCCAGCACTGGAGGGGCCTCCTACGAGCAGTACTTC
CASTGGASYEQYF
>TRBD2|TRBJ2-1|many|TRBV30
TGTGCCTGGAACTTGGGACTAGCGGGAAGCTCCTACAATGAGCAGTTCTTC
CAWNLGLAGSSYNEQFF
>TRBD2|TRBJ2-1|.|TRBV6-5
TGTGCCAGCAGTTCCCTCCAAGCGGGAGCTGGAAATGAGCAGTTCTTC
CASSSLQAGAGNEQFF
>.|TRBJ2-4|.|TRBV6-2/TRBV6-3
TGTGCCAGCAGTTCGGACCTCTTAGCCAAAAACATTCAGTACTTC
CASSSDLLAKNIQYF
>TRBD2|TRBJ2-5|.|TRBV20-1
TGCAGTGCTAACAAAGCGGGGTCCCGGGAGACCCAGTACTTC
CSANKAGSRETQYF
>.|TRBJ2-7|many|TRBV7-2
TGTGCCAGCAGCTTGGCGGGGAAGTGGTCCTACGAGCAGTACTTC
CASSLAGKWSYEQYF
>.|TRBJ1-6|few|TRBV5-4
TGTGCCAGCAGCGGTACAGGGTACGGGACCTATAATTCACCCCTCCACTTT
CASSGTGYGTYNSPLHF
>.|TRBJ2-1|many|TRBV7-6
TGTGCCAGCAGCTTAGTCTCTAGTCTCGATGAGCAGTTCTTC
CASSLVSSLDEQFF
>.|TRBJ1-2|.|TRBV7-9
TGTGCCAGCAGCTACCCATCGCAGGCAACCTATGGCTACACCTTC
CASSYPSQATYGYTF
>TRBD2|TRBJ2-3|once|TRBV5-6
TGTGCCAGCAGCTGGACTAGCGGGAGGCCCCTTATCACAGATACGCAGTATTTT
CASSWTSGRPLITDTQYF
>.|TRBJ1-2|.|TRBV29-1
TGCAGCGTTGAAGATGAGGGGAACTATGGCTACACCTTC
CSVEDEGNYGYTF
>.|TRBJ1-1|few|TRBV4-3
TGCGCCAGCAGCCAAGAAGTTCGGTGGAACACTGAAGCTTTCTTT
CASSQEVRWNTEAFF
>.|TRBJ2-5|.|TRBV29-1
TGCAGCGTTGTTCTTGGAGTCCGGGAGACCCAGTACTTC
CSVVLGVRETQYF
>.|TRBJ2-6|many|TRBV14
TGTGCCAGCAGCCAAGTATTTGGTAGAAGTTCTGGGGCCAACGTCCTGACTTTC
CASSQVFGRSSGANVLTF
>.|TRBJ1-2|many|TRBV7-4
TGTGCCAGCAGCCAAACAGCCCCCTATGGCTACACCTTC
CASSQTAPYGYTF
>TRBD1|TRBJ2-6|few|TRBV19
TGTGCCAGTAGCCTACAGGGGGCGAACAACGTCCTGACTTTC
CASSLQGANNVLTF
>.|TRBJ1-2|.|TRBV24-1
TGTGCCACCAGTGATCGGACATCCTATGGCTACACCTTC
CATSDRTSYGYTF
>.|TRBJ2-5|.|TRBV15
TGTGCCACCAGCAGAGATCGCGGGGTAGAGACCCAGTACTTC
CATSRDRGVETQYF
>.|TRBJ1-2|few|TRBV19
TGTGCCAGTAGTATGAACGGACGCTATGGCTACACCTTC
CASSMNGRYGYTF
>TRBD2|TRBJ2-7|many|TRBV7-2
TGTGCCAGCAGCTTAATGGCTAGCGGGATGCTCTCCTACGAGCAGTACTTC
CASSLMASGMLSYEQYF
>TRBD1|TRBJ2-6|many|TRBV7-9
TGTGCCAGCAGTTTTAACCCTACCGGGACAGTTCCTGGGGCCAACGTCCTGACTTTC
CASSFNPTGTVPGANVLTF
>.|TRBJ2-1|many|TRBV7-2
TGTGCCAGCAGCTTAGCGCGAAATGAGCAGTTCTTC
CASSLARNEQFF
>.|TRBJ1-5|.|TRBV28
TGTGCCAGCATTCGGACGGGGAGGGTTAGCAATCAGCCCCAGCATTTT
CASIRTGRVSNQPQHF
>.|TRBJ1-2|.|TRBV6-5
TGTGCCAGCAGTTACCACGGACGGAGACTGAACTATGGCTACACCTTC
CASSYHGRRLNYGYTF
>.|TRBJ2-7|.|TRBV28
TGTGCCAGCAGTCCTATACGTTACGAGCAGTACTTC
CASSPIRYEQYF
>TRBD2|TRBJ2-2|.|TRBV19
TGTGCCAGTATGACTAGCGGGAGCTCGGACACCGGGGAGCTGTTTTTT
CASMTSGSSDTGELFF
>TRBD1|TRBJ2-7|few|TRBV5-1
TGCGCCAGCAGCTTAGGACAGGGGTCGGACGAGCAGTACTTC
CASSLGQGSDEQYF
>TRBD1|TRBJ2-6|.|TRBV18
TGTGCCAGCTCACCGGGACAGGGAGTGAACGGGGCCAACGTCCTGACTTTC
CASSPGQGVNGANVLTF
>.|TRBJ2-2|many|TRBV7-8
TGTGCCAGCAGCTTCGAGACACTTTACACCGGGGAGCTGTTTTTT
CASSFETLYTGELFF
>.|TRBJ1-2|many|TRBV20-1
TGCAGTGCTAGAGAAGCAGGGCTGGGCTATGGCTACACCTTC
CSAREAGLGYGYTF
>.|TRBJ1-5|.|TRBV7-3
TGTGCCAGCAGCTTAGGCCCCGGCCACCCCCAGCATTTT
CASSLGPGHPQHF
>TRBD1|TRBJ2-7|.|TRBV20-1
TGCAGTGCTAGAGATCCGGCAGGGGGCATCTACGAGCAGTACTTC
CSARDPAGGIYEQYF
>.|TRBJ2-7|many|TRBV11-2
TGTGCCAGCAGCCGTACCCAAAGCGGATCTAGCTCCTACGAGCAGTACTTC
CASSRTQSGSSSYEQYF